This TCR beta chain emerged from a study of T cell repertoires in cytomegalovirus infection. TCRdb reprocessed the reads with MiXCR, giving one entry per CDR3 protein. Among 680,000 or so distinct CDR3 sequences listed, under 40% were seen once. Note on this clonotype: Its specificity is not known.

Findings and limits, study-wide: The ex vivo response was dominated by HLA-C-restricted CMV-specific TCR beta clonotypes. Cumulative frequency of public TCR beta families picked out carriers of CMV plus the relevant HLA.

This CDR3 contains 17 residues. V gave up 5 bases and J gave up 0 bases; unmatched junction bases: 9. Germline V lookup: CDR1 LNHNV, CDR2 YYDKDF (reference sequence). V usage is TRBV15 and J usage is TRBJ2-1, with 8 bases fitting TRBD2. Sequencing used PBMCs. This sequence was found in a human donor in good health (CMV status not recorded). Some clones in this sample may be carry-over from other donors' samples. The CDR3 reads CATSGILAESSYNEQFF. DNA of the CDR3: TGTGCCACCAGCGGAATACTAGCGGAGAGCTCCTACAATGAGCAGTTCTTC.